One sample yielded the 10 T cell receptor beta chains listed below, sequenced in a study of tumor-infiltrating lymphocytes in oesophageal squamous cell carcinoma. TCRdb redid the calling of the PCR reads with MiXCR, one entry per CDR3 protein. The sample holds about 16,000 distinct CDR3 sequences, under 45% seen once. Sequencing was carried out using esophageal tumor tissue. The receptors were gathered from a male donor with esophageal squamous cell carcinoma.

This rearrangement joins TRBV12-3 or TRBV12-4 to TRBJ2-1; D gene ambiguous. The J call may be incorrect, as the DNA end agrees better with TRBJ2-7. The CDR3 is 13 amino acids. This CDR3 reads CASSLLGFGEQYF. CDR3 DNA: TGTGCCAGCAGTTTATTAGGGTTCGGTGAGCAGTACTTC.

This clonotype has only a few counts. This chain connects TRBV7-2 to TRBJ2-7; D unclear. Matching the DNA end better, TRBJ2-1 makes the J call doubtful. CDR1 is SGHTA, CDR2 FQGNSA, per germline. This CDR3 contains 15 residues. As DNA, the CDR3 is TGTGCCAGCAGTTTCTCAACATGGGCCGGGAATGAGCAGTTCTTC. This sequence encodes CASSFSTWAGNEQFF.

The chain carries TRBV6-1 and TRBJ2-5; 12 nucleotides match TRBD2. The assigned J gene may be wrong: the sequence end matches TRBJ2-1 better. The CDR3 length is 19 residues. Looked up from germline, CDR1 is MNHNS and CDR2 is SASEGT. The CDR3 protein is CASSPGLSSGRALLYEQFF. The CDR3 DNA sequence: TGTGCCAGCTCCCCAGGCCTGTCTAGCGGGAGGGCCCTGCTCTATGAGCAGTTCTTC.

The CDR3 spells CASSQDFSGGQAGTQYF. The CDR3 DNA reads as TGTGCCAGCAGCCAAGATTTTAGCGGGGGGCAAGCTGGGACCCAGTACTTC. This chain joins TRBV3-1 and TRBJ2-5; TRBD2 aligns across 10 bases. The trim removed 0 bases at V and 7 bases at J, leaving 11 bases unmatched. Germline V lookup: CDR1 LGHDT, CDR2 YNNKEL (reference sequence). The CDR3 length is 17 residues.

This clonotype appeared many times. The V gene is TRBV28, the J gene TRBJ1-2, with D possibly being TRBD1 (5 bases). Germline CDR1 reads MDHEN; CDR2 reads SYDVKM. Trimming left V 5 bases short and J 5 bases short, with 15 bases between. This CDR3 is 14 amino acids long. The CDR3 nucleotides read TGTGCCAGCAGTCCTGACAGCGCTGGGTATGGCTACACCTTC. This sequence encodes CASSPDSAGYGYTF.

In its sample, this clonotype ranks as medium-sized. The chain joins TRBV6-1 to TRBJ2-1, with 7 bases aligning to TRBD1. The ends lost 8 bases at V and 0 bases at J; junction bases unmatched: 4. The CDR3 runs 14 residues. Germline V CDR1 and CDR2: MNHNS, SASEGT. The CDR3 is CASSTGSSYNEQFF. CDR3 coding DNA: TGTGCCAGCTCGACAGGGAGCTCCTACAATGAGCAGTTCTTC.

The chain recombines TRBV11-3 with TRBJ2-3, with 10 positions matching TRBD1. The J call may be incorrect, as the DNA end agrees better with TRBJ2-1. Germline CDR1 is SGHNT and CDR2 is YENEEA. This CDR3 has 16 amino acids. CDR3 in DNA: TGTGCCAGCAGACAGCTGGGACAGGGGTTAATGGGTGAGCAGTTCTTC. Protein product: CASRQLGQGLMGEQFF.

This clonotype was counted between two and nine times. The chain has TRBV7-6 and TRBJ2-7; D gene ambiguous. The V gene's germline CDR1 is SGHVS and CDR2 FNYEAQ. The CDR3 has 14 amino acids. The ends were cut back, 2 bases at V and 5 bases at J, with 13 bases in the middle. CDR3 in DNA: TGTGCCAGCAGCTTATTCAAGGAGCTTAACGAGCAGTACTTC. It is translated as CASSLFKELNEQYF.

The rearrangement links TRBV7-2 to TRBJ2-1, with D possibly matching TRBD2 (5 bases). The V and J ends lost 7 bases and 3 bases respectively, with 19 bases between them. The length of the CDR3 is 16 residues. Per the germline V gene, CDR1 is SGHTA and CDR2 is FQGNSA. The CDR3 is CASTQKVGVGYNEQFF. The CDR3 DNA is TGTGCCAGCACCCAAAAGGTGGGAGTCGGCTACAATGAGCAGTTCTTC.

CDR3 in amino acids: CSARDLRGPNNEQFF. DNA of the CDR3: TGCAGTGCTAGAGATCTCCGGGGGCCTAACAATGAGCAGTTCTTC. The rearrangement joins TRBV20-1 to TRBJ2-5; TRBD1 or TRBD2 may be the D gene (6 bases each). The J call may be mistaken, given a closer DNA end match to TRBJ2-1. This CDR3 has 15 amino acids. Germline V gene lookup returns CDR1 DFQATT and CDR2 SNEGSKA (reference sequence).